This T cell receptor (beta chain) emerged from a study of T-cell reconstitution after alpha-beta-depleted transplantation in children. This clonotype was seen more than once but under ten times. Preparation of the TCRbeta library used unique molecular identifiers. TCRdb re-called the PCR reads with MiXCR, one entry per CDR3 protein. In the table there are over 300,000 distinct CDR3 sequences, over 9% of which are singletons. Per the germline V gene, CDR1 is SGHRS and CDR2 is YFSETQ. V was cut by 7 bases and J by 0 bases, with 12 bases left in between. The CDR3 runs 14 residues. The receptor comes from a human donor who donated a stem cell graft to a child with acute lymphoblastic leukemia. The J gene is TRBJ2-3, the V gene TRBV5-1, with a possible D match to TRBD2 (5 bases). The input for sequencing was PBMCs from the stem cell graft donor, taken from the stem cell graft. CDR3 DNA sequence: TGCGCCAGCGGCGGGTTCTCTAGCACAGATACGCAGTATTTT. Translated, it gives CASGGFSSTDTQYF. The full variable domain, with the rest looked up from reference TRBV5-1 and TRBJ2-3, is KAGVTQTPRYLIKTRGQQVTLSCSPISGHRSVSWYQQTPGQGLQFLFEYFSETQRNKGNFPGRFSGRQFSNSRSEMNVSTLELGDSALYLCASGGFSSTDTQYFGPGTRLTVL.